This paragraph covers one T cell receptor beta chain sequence. This record comes from a study of CD8 T cells in Susac syndrome. V was pared by 5 bases and J by 6 bases, with 20 bases between. Germline V gene sequence: CDR1 DFQATT, CDR2 SNEGSKA (reference sequence). This CDR3 spans 15 amino acids. With random hexamers, roughly 0.45 to 1 ug RNA was reverse transcribed. Each CDR3 protein gets one entry after TCRdb re-called the immunoSEQ multiplex PCR reads with MiXCR. The sample shows approximately 190,000 distinct CDR3 sequences, approximately 94% of them seen only once. The source material was CD4+ T cells from PBMCs. V usage is TRBV20-1 and J usage is TRBJ2-1; D may be TRBD1 or TRBD2 (5 bases each). The origin of this receptor is a human donor with Susac syndrome. The CDR3 is CSASPGDRAGNEQFF. CDR3 nucleotides: TGCAGTGCTTCCCCTGGGGACCGGGCAGGCAATGAGCAGTTCTTC.